A selection of T cell receptor beta chains follows, all from one sample in a study of shared clonotypes between healthy human individuals. Assay used: immunoSEQ multiplex PCR; TCRdb lists only in-frame clones, some missing. The sample shows 530,000 or so clones, about 79% of them seen only once. The sample consisted of PBMCs. These receptors came from a woman aged 40 to 49 in good health. Some clones in this sample may be carry-over from other donors' samples. Each CDR3 is given with its conserved first and last residue. Each record gives: V gene, D gene, clone size, J gene, CDR3 protein, CDR3 DNA. D genes are given only for firm matches. A clone size is listed for some rows: how often the clone was seen (once, few, many), or a class if it is expanded.

V: TRBV2
D: .
size: .
J: TRBJ2-3
CDR3: CASSPPGGTDTQYF
DNA: TGTGCCAGCAGTCCGCCAGGGGGCACAGATACGCAGTATTTT

V: TRBV7-3
D: TRBD2
size: .
J: TRBJ2-2
CDR3: CASSLLAGGNTGELFF
DNA: TGTGCCAGCAGCTTATTAGCGGGAGGGAACACCGGGGAGCTGTTTTTT

V: TRBV7-9
D: .
size: .
J: TRBJ1-2
CDR3: CASSLGDRVDYGYTF
DNA: TGTGCCAGCAGCTTAGGGGACCGAGTGGACTATGGCTACACCTTC

V: TRBV19
D: .
size: .
J: TRBJ1-5
CDR3: CASSEVIYQPQHF
DNA: TGTGCCAGTAGTGAGGTAATCTATCAGCCCCAGCATTTT

V: TRBV11-1
D: TRBD1
size: .
J: TRBJ2-1
CDR3: CASSLGGQAYNEQFF
DNA: TGTGCCAGCAGCTTAGGGGGACAGGCATACAATGAGCAGTTCTTC

V: TRBV7-2
D: .
size: .
J: TRBJ1-2
CDR3: CASTSRKGPDGYTF
DNA: TGTGCCAGCACCTCTAGGAAGGGGCCCGATGGCTACACCTTC

V: TRBV4-1
D: .
size: .
J: TRBJ1-5
CDR3: CASSQGKGAGDQPQHF
DNA: TGCGCCAGCAGCCAAGGTAAAGGGGCCGGAGATCAGCCCCAGCATTTT

V: TRBV4-2
D: TRBD2
size: once
J: TRBJ2-1
CDR3: CASSPGTSGRRGEQFF
DNA: TGTGCCAGCAGCCCGGGGACTAGCGGGAGAAGGGGTGAGCAGTTCTTC

V: TRBV18
D: TRBD2
size: .
J: TRBJ2-1
CDR3: CASSQGLAEEQFF
DNA: TGTGCCAGCTCACAGGGACTAGCGGAAGAGCAGTTCTTC

V: TRBV6-5
D: TRBD1
size: .
J: TRBJ1-2
CDR3: CASSTRTGGGGYTF
DNA: TGTGCCAGCAGTACACGGACAGGGGGCGGGGGCTACACCTTC

V: TRBV28
D: TRBD2
size: .
J: TRBJ2-3
CDR3: CAIAGLAPDTQYF
DNA: TGTGCCATCGCCGGACTAGCCCCAGATACGCAGTATTTT

V: TRBV18
D: .
size: few
J: TRBJ2-2
CDR3: CASSPQAGELFF
DNA: TGTGCCAGCTCACCACAGGCCGGGGAGCTGTTTTTT

V: TRBV11-2
D: .
size: .
J: TRBJ1-5
CDR3: CASSPGRDQPQHF
DNA: TGTGCCAGCAGCCCCGGCCGGGATCAGCCCCAGCATTTT

V: TRBV6-4
D: TRBD2
size: .
J: TRBJ2-1
CDR3: CASTKTSGRPLSYNEQFF
DNA: TGTGCCAGCACCAAAACTAGCGGGAGGCCGCTCTCCTACAATGAGCAGTTCTTC

V: TRBV28
D: .
size: many
J: TRBJ1-1
CDR3: CASPPPGARTEAFF
DNA: TGTGCCAGCCCACCCCCCGGGGCCAGGACTGAAGCTTTCTTT

V: TRBV6-1
D: .
size: .
J: TRBJ2-7
CDR3: CASRGEYFYEQYF
DNA: TGTGCCAGCAGGGGGGAGTATTTCTACGAGCAGTACTTC

V: TRBV7-8
D: .
size: .
J: TRBJ2-7
CDR3: CASSLPRESYEQYF
DNA: TGTGCCAGCAGCCTTCCCCGAGAATCCTACGAGCAGTACTTC

V: TRBV7-2
D: .
size: .
J: TRBJ2-7
CDR3: CASSLRTTGYEQYF
DNA: TGTGCCAGCAGCTTAAGGACGACCGGCTACGAGCAGTACTTC

V: TRBV11-2
D: TRBD1
size: .
J: TRBJ2-7
CDR3: CASSPRGGQGDEQYF
DNA: TGTGCCAGCAGCCCTCGCGGGGGACAGGGGGACGAGCAGTACTTC

V: TRBV30
D: TRBD1
size: .
J: TRBJ1-3
CDR3: CAWNRDSRNTIYF
DNA: TGTGCCTGGAACCGGGACAGTCGAAACACCATATATTTT

V: TRBV5-1
D: TRBD1
size: few
J: TRBJ2-5
CDR3: CASSLIPQGGEETQYF
DNA: TGCGCCAGCAGCTTGATCCCACAGGGGGGCGAGGAGACCCAGTACTTC

V: TRBV7-8
D: .
size: .
J: TRBJ2-3
CDR3: CASSTPLGGSDTQYF
DNA: TGTGCCAGCAGCACACCGCTAGGAGGGTCAGATACGCAGTATTTT

V: TRBV7-2
D: .
size: many
J: TRBJ2-2
CDR3: CASSLGQLNTGELFF
DNA: TGTGCCAGCAGCTTGGGACAATTGAACACCGGGGAGCTGTTTTTT

V: TRBV28
D: .
size: .
J: TRBJ1-1
CDR3: CASSLANKGTEAFF
DNA: TGTGCCAGCAGTTTAGCTAATAAAGGGACTGAAGCTTTCTTT

V: TRBV29-1
D: .
size: .
J: TRBJ2-7
CDR3: CSVASSLSSYEQYF
DNA: TGCAGCGTTGCTAGCTCCCTGAGCTCCTACGAGCAGTACTTC

V: TRBV28
D: .
size: .
J: TRBJ1-2
CDR3: CASSPPGGNYGYTF
DNA: TGTGCCAGCAGTCCACCGGGAGGGAACTATGGCTACACCTTC

V: TRBV10-3
D: TRBD1
size: .
J: TRBJ2-7
CDR3: CAISESGRGRDEQYF
DNA: TGTGCCATCAGTGAGTCAGGCAGGGGGCGGGACGAGCAGTACTTC